This T cell receptor beta chain is from a study of post-analysis software for immune sequencing data. Study-wide results and limits: For normalized Chao1 diversity, multiple sclerosis patients scored significantly lower than controls did. In patients, five or six TRBV segments were more frequent than in controls, with TRBV5-6, TRBV5-1 and TRBV20-1 among them. Analysis by F measure revealed that same-batch samples clustered strongly together.

Trimming took 7 bases from V and 5 from J; bases not matched to a gene: 10. The CDR3 has 14 residues. Germline values: CDR1 ENHRY, CDR2 SYGVKD. This clonotype was seen many times. The antigen is not known. Unique molecular identifiers were carried by the TCR beta cDNA libraries. TCRdb reanalysed the PCR reads using MiXCR and keeps one entry per CDR3 protein. The profile shows fewer than 850,000 distinct CDR3 sequences, less than 35% of them singletons. The sequencing input was blood. This sequence originates from a girl between 5 and 17 years old with multiple sclerosis. V is TRBV10-3 and J is TRBJ2-5; 7 bases agree with TRBD1. Here the CDR3 reads CAITKDRAGETQYF. CDR3 sequence (DNA): TGTGCCATCACCAAAGACAGGGCCGGCGAGACCCAGTACTTC.